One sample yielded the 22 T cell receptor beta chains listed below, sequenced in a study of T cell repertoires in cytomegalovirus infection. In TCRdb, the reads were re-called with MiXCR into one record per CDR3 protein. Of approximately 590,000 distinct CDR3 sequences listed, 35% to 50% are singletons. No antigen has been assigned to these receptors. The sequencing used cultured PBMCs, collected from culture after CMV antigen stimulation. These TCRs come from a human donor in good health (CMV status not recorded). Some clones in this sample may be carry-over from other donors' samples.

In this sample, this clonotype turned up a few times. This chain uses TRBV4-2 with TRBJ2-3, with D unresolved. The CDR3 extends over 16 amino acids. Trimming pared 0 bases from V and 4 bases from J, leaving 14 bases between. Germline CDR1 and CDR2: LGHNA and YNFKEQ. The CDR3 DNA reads TGTGCCAGCAGCCAAGATCGAGAGAGTAATTCAGATACGCAGTATTTT. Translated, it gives CASSQDRESNSDTQYF.

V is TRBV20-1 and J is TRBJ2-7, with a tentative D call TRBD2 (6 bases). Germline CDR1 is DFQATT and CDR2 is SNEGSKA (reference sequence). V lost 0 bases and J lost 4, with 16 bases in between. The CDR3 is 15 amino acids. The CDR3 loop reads CSARDRVLAVYEQYF. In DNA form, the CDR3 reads TGCAGTGCTAGAGATCGGGTGTTAGCGGTATACGAGCAGTACTTC.

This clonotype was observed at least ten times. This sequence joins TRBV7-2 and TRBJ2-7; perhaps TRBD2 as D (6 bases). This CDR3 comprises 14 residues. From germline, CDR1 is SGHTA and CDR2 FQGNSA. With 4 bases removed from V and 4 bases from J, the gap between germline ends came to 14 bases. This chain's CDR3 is CASSSNVGGYEQYF. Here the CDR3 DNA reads TGTGCCAGCAGCTCCAACGTCGGGGGTTACGAGCAGTACTTC.

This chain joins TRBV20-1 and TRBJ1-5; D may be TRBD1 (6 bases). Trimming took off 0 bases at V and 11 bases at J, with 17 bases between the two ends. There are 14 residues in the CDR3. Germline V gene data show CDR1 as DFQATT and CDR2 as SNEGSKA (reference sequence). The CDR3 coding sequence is TGCAGTGCTAGAGATAGCAGGGGATTCTTGACCCAGCATTTT. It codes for CSARDSRGFLTQHF.

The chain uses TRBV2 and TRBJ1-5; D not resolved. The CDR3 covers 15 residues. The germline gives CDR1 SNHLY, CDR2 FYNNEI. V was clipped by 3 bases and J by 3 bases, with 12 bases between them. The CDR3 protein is CASSELGGNNQPQHF. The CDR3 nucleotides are TGTGCCAGCAGTGAGTTGGGCGGAAACAATCAGCCCCAGCATTTT.

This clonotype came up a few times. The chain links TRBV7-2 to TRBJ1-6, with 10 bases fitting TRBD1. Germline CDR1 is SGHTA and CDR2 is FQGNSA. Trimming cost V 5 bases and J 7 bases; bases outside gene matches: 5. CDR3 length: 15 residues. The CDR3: CASSGDRGSNSPLHF. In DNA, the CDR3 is TGTGCCAGCAGCGGGGACAGGGGTTCGAATTCACCCCTCCACTTT.

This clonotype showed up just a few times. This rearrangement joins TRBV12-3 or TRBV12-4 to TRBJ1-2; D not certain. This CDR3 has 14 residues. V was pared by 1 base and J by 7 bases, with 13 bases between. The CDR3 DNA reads TGTGCCAGCAGTTTAGTGGTAGGGCGCGGTGGCTACACCTTC. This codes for CASSLVVGRGGYTF.

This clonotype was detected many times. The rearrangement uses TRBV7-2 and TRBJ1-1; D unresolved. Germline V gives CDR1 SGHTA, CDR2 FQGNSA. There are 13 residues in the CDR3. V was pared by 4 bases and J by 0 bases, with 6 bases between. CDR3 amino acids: CASSSTVNTEAFF. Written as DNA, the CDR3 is TGTGCCAGCAGCTCGACGGTGAACACTGAAGCTTTCTTT.

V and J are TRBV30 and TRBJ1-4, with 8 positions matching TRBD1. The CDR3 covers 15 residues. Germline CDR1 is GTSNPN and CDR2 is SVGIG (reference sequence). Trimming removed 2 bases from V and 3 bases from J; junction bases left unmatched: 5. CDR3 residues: CAWSSGQGPNEKLFF. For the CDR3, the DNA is TGTGCCTGGAGTTCAGGACAGGGCCCTAATGAAAAACTGTTTTTT.

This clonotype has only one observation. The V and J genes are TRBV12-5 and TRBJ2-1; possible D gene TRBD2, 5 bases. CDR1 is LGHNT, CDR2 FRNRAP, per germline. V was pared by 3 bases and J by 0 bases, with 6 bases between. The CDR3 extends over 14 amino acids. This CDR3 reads CASGLEGSYNEQFF. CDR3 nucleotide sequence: TGTGCTAGTGGTTTAGAGGGCTCCTACAATGAGCAGTTCTTC.

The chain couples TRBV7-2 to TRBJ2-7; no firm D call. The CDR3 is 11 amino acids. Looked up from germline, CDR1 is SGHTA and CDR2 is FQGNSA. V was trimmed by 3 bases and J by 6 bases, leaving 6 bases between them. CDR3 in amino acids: CASSFTLEQYF. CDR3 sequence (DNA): TGTGCCAGCAGCTTTACCCTCGAGCAGTACTTC.

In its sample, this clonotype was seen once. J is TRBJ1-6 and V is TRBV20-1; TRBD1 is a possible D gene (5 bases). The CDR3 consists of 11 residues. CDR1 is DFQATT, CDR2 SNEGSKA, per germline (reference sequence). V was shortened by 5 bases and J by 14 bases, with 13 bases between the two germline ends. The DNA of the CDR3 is TGCAGTGCTGGTGGGGGTTCGGCCCTCCACTTT. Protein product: CSAGGGSALHF.

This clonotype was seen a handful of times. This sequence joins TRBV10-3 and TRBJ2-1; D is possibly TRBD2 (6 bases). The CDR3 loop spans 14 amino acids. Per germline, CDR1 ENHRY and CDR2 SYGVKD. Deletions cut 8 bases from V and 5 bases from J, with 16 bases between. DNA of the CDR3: TGTGCCATCGCCTCGTCGGGACTCCACAATGAGCAGTTCTTC. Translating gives CAIASSGLHNEQFF.

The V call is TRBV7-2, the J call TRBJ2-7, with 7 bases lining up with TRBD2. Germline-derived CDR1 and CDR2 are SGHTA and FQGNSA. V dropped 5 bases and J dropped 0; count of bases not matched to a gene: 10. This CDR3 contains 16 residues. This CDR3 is CASSLWEGTTSYEQYF. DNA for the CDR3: TGTGCCAGCAGCCTCTGGGAGGGTACTACCTCCTACGAGCAGTACTTC.

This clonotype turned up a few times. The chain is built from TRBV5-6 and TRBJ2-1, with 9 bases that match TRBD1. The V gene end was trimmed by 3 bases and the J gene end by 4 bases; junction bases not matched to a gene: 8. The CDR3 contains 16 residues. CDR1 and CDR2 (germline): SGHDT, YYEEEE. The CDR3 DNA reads TGTGCCAGCAGCTACCCCACAGGGGGCGCGTACAATGAGCAGTTCTTC. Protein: CASSYPTGGAYNEQFF.

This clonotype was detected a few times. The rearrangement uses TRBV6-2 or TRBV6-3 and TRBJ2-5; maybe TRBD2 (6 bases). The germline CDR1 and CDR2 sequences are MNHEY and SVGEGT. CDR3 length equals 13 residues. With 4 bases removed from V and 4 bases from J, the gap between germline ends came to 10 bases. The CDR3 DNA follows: TGTGCCAGCAGTTTTACTAGCAGAGAGACCCAGTACTTC. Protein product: CASSFTSRETQYF.

The CDR3 nucleotides read TGTGCCAGCAGCTTAGCAGATGGACTCTCCTACGAGCAGTACTTC. Protein sequence: CASSLADGLSYEQYF. The chain carries TRBV11-1 and TRBJ2-7, with TRBD2 as a possible D gene (5 bases). The germline V and J ends were trimmed by 0 bases and 0 bases, with 9 bases remaining between them. This CDR3 contains 15 residues. Germline lookup yields CDR1 SGHAT and CDR2 FQDESV (reference sequence).

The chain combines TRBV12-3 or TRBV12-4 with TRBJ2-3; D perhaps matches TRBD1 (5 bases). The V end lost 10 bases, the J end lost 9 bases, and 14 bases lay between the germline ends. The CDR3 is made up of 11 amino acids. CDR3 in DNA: TGTGCCACAAATATGGCAGGGACGCAGTATTTT. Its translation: CATNMAGTQYF.

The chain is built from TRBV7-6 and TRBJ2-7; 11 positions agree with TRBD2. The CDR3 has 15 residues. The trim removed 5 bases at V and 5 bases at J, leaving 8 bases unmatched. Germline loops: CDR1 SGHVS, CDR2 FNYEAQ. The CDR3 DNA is TGTGCCAGCAGCCCTACTAGCGGGGGATCCCACGAGCAGTACTTC. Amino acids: CASSPTSGGSHEQYF.

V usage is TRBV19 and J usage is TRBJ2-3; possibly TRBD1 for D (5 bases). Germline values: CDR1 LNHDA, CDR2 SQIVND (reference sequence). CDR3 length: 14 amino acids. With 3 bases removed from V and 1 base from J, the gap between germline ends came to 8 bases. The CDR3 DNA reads TGTGCCAGTAGTATCCTCAGGGGCACAGATACGCAGTATTTT. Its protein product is CASSILRGTDTQYF.

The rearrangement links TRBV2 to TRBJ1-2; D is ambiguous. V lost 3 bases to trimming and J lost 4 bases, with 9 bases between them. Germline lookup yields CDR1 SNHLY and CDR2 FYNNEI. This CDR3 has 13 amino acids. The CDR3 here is CASSDRTRYGYTF. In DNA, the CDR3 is TGTGCCAGCAGTGATCGGACTCGCTATGGCTACACCTTC. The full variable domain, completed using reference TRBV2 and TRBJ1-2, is EPEVTQTPSHQVTQMGQEVILRCVPISNHLYFYWYRQILGQKVEFLVSFYNNEISEKSEIFDDQFSVERPDGSNFTLKIRSTKLEDSAMYFCASSDRTRYGYTFGSGTRLTVV.

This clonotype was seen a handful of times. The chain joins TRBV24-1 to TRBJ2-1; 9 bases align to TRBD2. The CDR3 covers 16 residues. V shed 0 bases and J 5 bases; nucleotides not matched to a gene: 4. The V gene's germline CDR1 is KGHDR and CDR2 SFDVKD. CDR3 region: CATSDLGAGGNNEQFF. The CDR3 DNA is TGTGCCACCAGTGATTTGGGAGCGGGGGGCAACAATGAGCAGTTCTTC.